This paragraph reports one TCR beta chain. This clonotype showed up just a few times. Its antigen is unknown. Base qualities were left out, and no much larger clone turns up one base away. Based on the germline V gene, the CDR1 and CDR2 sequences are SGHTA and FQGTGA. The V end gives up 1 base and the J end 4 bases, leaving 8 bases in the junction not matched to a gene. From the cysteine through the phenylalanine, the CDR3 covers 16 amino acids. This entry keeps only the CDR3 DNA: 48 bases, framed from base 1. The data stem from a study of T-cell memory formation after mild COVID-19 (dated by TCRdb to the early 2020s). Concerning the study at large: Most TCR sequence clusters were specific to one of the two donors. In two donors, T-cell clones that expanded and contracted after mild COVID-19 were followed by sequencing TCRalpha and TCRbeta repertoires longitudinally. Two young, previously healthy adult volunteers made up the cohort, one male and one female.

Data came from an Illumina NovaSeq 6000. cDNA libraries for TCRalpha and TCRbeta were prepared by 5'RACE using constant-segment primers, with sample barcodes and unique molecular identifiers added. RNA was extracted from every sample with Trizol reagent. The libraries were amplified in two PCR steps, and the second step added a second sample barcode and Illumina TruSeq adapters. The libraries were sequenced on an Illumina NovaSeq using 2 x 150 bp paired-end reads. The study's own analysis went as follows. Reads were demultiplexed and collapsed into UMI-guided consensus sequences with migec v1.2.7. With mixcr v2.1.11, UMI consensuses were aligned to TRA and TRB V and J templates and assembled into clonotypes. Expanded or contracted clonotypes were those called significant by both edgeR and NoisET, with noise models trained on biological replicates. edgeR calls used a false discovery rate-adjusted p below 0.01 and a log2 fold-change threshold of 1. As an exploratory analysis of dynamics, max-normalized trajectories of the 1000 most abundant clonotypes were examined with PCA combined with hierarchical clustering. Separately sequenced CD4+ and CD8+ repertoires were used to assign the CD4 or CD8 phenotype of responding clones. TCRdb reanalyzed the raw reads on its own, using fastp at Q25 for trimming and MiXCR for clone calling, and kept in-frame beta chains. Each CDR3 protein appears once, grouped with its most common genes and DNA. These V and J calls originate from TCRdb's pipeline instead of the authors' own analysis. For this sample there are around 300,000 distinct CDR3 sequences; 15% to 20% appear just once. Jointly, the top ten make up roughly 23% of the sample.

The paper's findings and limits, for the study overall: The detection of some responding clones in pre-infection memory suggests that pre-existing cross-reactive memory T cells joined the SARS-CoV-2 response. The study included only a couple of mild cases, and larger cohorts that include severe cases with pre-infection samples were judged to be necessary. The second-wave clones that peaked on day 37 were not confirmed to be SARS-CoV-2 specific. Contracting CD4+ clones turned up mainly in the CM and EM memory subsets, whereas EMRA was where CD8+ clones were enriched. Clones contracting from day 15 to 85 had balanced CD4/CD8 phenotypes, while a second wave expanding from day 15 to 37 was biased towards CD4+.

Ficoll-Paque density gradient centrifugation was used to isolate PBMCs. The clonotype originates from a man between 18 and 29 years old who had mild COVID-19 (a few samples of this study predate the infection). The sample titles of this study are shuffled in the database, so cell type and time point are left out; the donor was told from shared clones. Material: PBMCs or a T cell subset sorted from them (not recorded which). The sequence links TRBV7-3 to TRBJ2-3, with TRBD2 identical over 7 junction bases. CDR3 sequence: CASSLKAGLEADTQYF. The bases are TGTGCCAGCAGCTTAAAAGCGGGGTTGGAGGCAGATACGCAGTATTTT. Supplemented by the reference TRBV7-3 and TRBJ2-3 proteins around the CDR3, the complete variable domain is GAGVSQTPSNKVTEKGKYVELRCDPISGHTALYWYRQSLGQGPEFLIYFQGTGAADDSGLPNDRFFAVRPEGSVSTLKIQRTERGDSAVYLCASSLKAGLEADTQYFGPGTRLTVL.